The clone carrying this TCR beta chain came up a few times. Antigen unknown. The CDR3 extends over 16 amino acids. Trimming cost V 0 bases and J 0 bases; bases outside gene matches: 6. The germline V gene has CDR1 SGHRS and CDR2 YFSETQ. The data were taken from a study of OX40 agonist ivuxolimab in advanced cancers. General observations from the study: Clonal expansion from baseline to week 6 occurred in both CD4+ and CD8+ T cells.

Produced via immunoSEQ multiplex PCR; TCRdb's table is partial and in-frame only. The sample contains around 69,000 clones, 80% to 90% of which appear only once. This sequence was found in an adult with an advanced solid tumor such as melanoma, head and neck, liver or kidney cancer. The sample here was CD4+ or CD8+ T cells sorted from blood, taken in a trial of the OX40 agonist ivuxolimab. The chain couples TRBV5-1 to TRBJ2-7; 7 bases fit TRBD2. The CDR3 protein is CASSLALAGFSYEQYF. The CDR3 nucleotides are TGCGCCAGCAGCTTGGCGTTAGCGGGTTTCTCCTACGAGCAGTACTTC.